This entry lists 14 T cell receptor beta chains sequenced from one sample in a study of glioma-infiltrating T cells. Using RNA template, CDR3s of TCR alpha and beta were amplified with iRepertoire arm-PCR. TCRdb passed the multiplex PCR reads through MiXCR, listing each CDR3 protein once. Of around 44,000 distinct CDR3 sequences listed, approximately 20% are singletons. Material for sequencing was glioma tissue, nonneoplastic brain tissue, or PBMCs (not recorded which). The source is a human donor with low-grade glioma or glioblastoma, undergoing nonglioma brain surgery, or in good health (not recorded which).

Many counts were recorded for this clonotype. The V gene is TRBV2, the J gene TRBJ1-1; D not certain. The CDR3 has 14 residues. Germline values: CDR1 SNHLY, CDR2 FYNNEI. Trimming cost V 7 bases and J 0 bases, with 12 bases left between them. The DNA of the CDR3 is TGTGCCAGCAACGCTGTGCTTATGAACACTGAAGCTTTCTTT. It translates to CASNAVLMNTEAFF.

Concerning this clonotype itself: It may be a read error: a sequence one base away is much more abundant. This CDR3 is CASSLLGRTYEQYF. The CDR3 region has the DNA TGTGCCAGCAGTTTATTAGGGCGGACCTACGAGCAGTACTTC. This chain joins TRBV28 and TRBJ2-7, with D uncertain. Germline assignment: CDR1 MDHEN and CDR2 SYDVKM. V lost 1 base and J lost 2, with 9 bases in between. CDR3 size: 14 residues.

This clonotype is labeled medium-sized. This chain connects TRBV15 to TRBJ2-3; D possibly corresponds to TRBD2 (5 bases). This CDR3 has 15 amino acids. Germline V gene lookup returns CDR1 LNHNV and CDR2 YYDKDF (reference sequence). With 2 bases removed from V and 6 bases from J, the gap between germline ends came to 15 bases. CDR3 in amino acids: CATSRSAGYLDTQYF. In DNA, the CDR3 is TGTGCCACCAGCAGATCCGCGGGCTATTTGGATACGCAGTATTTT.

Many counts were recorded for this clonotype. CDR3 loop: CASGPKALGTEAFF. Here the CDR3 DNA reads TGTGCTAGTGGTCCTAAGGCTTTGGGCACTGAAGCTTTCTTT. This chain joins TRBV12-5 and TRBJ1-1; no clear D gene. The CDR3 consists of 14 residues. The V end lost 5 bases, the J end lost 4 bases, and 14 bases lay between the germline ends. CDR1 is LGHNT, CDR2 FRNRAP, per germline.

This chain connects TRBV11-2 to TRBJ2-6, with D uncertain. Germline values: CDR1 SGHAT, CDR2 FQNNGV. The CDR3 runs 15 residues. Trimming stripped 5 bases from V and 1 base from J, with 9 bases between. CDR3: CASSPERSGANVLTF. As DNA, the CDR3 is TGTGCCAGCAGCCCAGAACGGTCTGGGGCCAACGTCCTGACTTTC.

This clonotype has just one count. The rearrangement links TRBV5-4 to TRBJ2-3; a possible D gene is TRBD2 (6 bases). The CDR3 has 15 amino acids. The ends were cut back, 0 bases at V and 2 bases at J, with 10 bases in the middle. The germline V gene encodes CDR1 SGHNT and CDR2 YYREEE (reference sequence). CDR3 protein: CASSLGGATTDTQYF. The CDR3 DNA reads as TGTGCCAGCAGCTTGGGCGGGGCTACCACAGATACGCAGTATTTT.

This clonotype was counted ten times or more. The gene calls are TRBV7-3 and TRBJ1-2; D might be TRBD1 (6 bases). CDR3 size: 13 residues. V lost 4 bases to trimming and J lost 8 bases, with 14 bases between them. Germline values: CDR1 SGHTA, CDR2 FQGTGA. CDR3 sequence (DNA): TGTGCCAGCAGCTCCCGAGGGGGGGACGGCTACACCTTC. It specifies CASSSRGGDGYTF.

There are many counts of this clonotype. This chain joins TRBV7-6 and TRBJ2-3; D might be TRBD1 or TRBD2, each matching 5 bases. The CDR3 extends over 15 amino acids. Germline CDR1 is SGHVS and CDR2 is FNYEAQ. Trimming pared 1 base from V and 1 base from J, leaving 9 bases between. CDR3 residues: CASSLDGARTDTQYF. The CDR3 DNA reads TGTGCCAGCAGCTTAGACGGGGCTCGCACAGATACGCAGTATTTT.

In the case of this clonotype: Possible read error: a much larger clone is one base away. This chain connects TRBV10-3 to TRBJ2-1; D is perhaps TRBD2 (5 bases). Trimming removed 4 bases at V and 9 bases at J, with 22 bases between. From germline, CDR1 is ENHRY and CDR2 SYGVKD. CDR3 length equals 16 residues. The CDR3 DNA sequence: TGTGCCATCAGTGGAGGCCGCGGGCCATCATCCAGTGAGCAGTTCTTC. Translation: CAISGGRGPSSSEQFF.

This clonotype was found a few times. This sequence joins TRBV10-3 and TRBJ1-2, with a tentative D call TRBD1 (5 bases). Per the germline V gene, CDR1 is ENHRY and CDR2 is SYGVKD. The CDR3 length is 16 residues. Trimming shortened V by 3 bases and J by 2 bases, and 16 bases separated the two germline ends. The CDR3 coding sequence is TGTGCCATCAGTGAAACTGACAGTCCAAGGAACTATGGCTACACCTTC. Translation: CAISETDSPRNYGYTF.

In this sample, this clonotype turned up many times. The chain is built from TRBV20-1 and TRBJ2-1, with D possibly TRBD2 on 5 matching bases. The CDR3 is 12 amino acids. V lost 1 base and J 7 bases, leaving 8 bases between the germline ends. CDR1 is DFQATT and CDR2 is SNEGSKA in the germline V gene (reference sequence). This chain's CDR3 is CSARVWENEQFF. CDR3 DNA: TGCAGTGCTAGAGTGTGGGAGAATGAGCAGTTCTTC.

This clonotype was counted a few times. The CDR3 DNA follows: TGCGCCAGCAGCTTAACCCCTAGCGGGGGCTACGAGCAGTACTTC. Residues: CASSLTPSGGYEQYF. J is TRBJ2-7 and V is TRBV4-1; 10 bases are a match to TRBD2. V lost 5 bases to trimming and J lost 3 bases; unmatched junction nucleotides: 7. The CDR3 has 15 amino acids. The germline gives CDR1 MGHRA, CDR2 YSYEKL.

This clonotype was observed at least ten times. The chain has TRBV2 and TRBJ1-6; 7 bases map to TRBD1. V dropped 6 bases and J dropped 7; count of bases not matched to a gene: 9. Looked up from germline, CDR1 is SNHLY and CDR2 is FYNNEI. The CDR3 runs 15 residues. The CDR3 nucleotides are TGTGCCAGCAGCGGTACAGGGGCCAGGAATTCACCCCTCCACTTT. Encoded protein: CASSGTGARNSPLHF.

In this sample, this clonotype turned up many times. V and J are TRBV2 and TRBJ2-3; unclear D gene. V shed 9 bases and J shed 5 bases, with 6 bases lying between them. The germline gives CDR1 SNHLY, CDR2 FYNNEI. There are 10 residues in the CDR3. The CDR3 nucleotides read TGTGCCAGTTCGGGAGATACGCAGTATTTT. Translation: CASSGDTQYF.